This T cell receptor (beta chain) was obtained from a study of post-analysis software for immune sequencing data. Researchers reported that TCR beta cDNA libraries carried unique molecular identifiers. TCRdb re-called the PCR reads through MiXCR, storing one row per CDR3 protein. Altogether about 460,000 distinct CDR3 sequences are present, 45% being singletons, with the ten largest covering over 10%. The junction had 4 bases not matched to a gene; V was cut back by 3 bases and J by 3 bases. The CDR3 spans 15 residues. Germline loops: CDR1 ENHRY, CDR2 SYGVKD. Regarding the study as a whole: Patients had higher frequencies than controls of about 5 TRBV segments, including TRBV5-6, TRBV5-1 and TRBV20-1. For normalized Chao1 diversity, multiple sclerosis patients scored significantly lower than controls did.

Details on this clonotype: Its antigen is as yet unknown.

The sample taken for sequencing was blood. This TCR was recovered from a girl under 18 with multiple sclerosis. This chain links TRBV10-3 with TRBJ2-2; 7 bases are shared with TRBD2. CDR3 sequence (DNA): TGTGCCATCAGTGATAAGCGGGGAGACACCGGGGAGCTGTTTTTT. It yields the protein CAISDKRGDTGELFF.